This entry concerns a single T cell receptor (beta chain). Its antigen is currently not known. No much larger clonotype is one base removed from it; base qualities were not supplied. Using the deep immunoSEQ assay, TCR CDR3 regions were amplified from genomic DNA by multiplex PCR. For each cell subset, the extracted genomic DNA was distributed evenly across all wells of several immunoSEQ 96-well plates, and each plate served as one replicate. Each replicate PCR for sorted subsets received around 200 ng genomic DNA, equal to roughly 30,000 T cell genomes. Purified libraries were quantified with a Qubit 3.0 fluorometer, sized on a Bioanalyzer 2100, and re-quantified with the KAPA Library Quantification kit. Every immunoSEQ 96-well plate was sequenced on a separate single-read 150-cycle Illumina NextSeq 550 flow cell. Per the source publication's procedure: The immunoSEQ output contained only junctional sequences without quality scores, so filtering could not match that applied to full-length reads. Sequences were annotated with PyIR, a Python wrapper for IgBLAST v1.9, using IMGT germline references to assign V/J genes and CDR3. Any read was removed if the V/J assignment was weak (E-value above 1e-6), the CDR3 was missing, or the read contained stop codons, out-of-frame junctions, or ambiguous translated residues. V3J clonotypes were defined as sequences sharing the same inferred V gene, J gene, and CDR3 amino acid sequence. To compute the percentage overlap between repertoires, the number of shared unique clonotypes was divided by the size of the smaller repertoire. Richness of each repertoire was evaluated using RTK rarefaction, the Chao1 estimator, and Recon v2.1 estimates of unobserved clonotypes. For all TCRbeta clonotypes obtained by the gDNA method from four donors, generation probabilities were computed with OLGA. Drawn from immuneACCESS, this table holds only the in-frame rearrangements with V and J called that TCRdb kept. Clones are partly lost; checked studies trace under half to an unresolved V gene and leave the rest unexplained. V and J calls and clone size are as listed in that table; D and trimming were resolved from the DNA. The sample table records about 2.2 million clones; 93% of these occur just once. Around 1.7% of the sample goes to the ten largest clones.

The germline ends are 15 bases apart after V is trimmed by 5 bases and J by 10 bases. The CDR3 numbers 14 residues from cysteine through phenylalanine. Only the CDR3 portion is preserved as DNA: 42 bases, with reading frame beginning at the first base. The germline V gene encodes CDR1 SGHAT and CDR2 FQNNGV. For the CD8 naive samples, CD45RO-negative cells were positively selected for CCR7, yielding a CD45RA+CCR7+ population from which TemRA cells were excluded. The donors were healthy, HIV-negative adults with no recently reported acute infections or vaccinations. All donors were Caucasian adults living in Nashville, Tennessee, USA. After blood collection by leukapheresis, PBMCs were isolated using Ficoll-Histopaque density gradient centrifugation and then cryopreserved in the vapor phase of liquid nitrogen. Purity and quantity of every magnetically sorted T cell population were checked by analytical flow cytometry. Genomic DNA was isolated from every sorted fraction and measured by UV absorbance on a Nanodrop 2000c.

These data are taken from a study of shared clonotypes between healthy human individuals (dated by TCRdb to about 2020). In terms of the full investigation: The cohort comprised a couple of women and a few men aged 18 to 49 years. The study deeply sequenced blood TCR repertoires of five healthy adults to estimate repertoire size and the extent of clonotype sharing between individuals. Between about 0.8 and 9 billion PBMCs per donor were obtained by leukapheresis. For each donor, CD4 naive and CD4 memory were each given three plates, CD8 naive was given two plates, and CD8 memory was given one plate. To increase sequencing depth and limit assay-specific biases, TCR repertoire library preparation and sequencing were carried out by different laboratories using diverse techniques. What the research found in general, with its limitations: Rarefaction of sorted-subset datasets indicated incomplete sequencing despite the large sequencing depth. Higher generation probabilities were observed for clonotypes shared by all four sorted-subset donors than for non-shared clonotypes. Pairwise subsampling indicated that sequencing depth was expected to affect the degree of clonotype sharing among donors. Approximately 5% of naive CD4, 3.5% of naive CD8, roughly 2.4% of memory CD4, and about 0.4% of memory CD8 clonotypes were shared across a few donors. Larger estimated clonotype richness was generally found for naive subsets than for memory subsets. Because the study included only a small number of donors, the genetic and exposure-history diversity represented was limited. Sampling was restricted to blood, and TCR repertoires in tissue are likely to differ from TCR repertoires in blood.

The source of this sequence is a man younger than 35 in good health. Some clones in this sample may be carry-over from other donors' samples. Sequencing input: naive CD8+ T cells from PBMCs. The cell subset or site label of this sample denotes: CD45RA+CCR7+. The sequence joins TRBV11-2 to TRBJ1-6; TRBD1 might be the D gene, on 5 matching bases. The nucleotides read TGTGCCAGCAGCCCAGACGTCCGGGGCTCACCCCTCCACTTT. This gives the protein CASSPDVRGSPLHF.